Each of the 27 T cell receptor beta chains below was sequenced from the same sample in a study of CD4 T cell repertoires in COVID-19. Assay used: immunoSEQ multiplex PCR; TCRdb lists only in-frame clones, some missing. The table lists fewer than 10,000 clones, roughly 80% of them singletons. No culture step preceded sequencing of the ex vivo isolated memory T cells. The specimen was effector memory CD4+ T cells from blood, collected before the COVID-19 pandemic. These receptors all come from a human donor who had COVID-19.

This clone was picked up a small number of times. The chain combines TRBV29-1 with TRBJ2-7; 10 bases are a match to TRBD1. This CDR3 has 15 amino acids. Germline CDR1 is SQVTM and CDR2 is ANQGSEA. The J segment lost 7 bases and the V segment lost 2 bases, leaving 11 bases of the junction unmatched. CDR3 nucleotide sequence: TGCAGCGTTGAACCCGGGACAGGGGCCAAAGGGGAGCAGTACTTC. Protein: CSVEPGTGAKGEQYF.

This clone has a handful of counts. V gene TRBV6-6 combines with J gene TRBJ2-7, with 9 bases identical to TRBD2. Trimming cost V 4 bases and J 2 bases; bases outside gene matches: 3. Germline CDR1 is MNHNY and CDR2 is SVGAGI (reference sequence). CDR3 length: 14 amino acids. The CDR3 here is CASSLAGGAYEQYF. The CDR3 DNA is TGTGCCAGCAGTTTGGCGGGGGGGGCCTACGAGCAGTACTTC.

The J gene is TRBJ1-4, the V gene TRBV18; D uncertain. The CDR3 is 17 amino acids. The germline CDR1 and CDR2 sequences are KGHSH and LQKENI. V lost 5 bases, J lost 7 bases, and 23 bases lay in between. The CDR3 DNA follows: TGTGCCAGCTCATTCCGCCGAGAGTTGCAACGGGGTGAAAAACTGTTTTTT. Translating gives CASSFRRELQRGEKLFF. The full variable domain, with the rest looked up from reference TRBV18 and TRBJ1-4, is NAGVMQNPRHLVRRRGQEARLRCSPMKGHSHVYWYRQLPEEGLKFMVYLQKENIIDESGMPKERFSAEFPKEGPSILRIQQVVRGDSAAYFCASSFRRELQRGEKLFFGSGTQLSVL.

V is TRBV16 and J is TRBJ1-1; perhaps TRBD1 as D (5 bases). The CDR3 length is 13 residues. Between the trimmed V and J ends, which lost 2 bases and 4 bases, there was a span of 8 bases. Germline assignment: CDR1 KGHSY and CDR2 FQNENV. In DNA form, the CDR3 reads TGTGCCAGCAGCCAACAGGGCCTCACTGAAGCTTTCTTT. Its protein is CASSQQGLTEAFF.

The chain employs TRBV9 and TRBJ2-7, with 10 bases aligning to TRBD2. With V trimmed by 0 bases and J by 1 base, 4 bases remained unmatched. CDR1 and CDR2 (germline): SGDLS, YYNGEE. The CDR3 sequence is 16 residues long. The CDR3 DNA reads TGTGCCAGCAGCGTAGAGGCTAGCGGGGGATCCTACGAGCAGTACTTC. As protein: CASSVEASGGSYEQYF.

The chain recombines TRBV28 with TRBJ2-3; TRBD2 agrees at 8 bases. The CDR3 length is 16 residues. Germline CDR1 is MDHEN and CDR2 is SYDVKM. Losses at the gene ends were 4 bases for V and 2 bases for J; bases not matched to a gene: 8. The CDR3 DNA reads as TGTGCCAGCAGTTCGCCGGGGGGGCAGGTCACAGATACGCAGTATTTT. Translating it yields CASSSPGGQVTDTQYF.

This clone was seen only once. The rearrangement links TRBV15 to TRBJ2-3; D uncertain. CDR3 size: 17 residues. Germline values: CDR1 LNHNV, CDR2 YYDKDF (reference sequence). V lost 1 base to trimming and J lost 2 bases, with 16 bases between them. CDR3 in amino acids: CATSRAPLQPSTDTQYF. CDR3 nucleotide sequence: TGTGCCACCAGCAGAGCGCCACTACAACCCTCCACAGATACGCAGTATTTT.

This clone has just a few counts. The V and J genes are TRBV5-6 and TRBJ2-2; D ambiguous. CDR1 and CDR2 from the germline V gene are SGHDT and YYEEEE. Deletions cut 3 bases from V and 5 bases from J, with 11 bases between. The CDR3 length is 14 residues. CDR3 nucleotide sequence: TGTGCCAGCAGCTCCTTTCTGGCTACCGGGGAGCTGTTTTTT. It encodes CASSSFLATGELFF.

V and J are TRBV10-2 and TRBJ1-1, with D perhaps TRBD1 (5 bases). There are 19 residues in the CDR3. V gave up 0 bases and J gave up 0 bases, with 20 bases separating them. CDR1 is WSHSY, CDR2 SAAADI, per germline. The CDR3 sequence: CASSESTSRGGRLNTEAFF. The CDR3 region has the DNA TGCGCCAGCAGTGAGTCCACTTCCCGGGGGGGACGATTGAACACTGAAGCTTTCTTT.

V is TRBV7-3 and J is TRBJ2-2; possibly TRBD2 for D (6 bases). V was clipped by 3 bases and J by 4 bases, with 6 bases between them. The CDR3 has 13 amino acids. Germline V gene data show CDR1 as SGHTA and CDR2 as FQGTGA. The CDR3 sequence: CASSLGGTGELFF. The DNA of the CDR3 is TGTGCCAGCAGCTTGGGGGGCACCGGGGAGCTGTTTTTT.

The chain recombines TRBV2 with TRBJ1-5, with 8 bases that match TRBD1. From germline, CDR1 is SNHLY and CDR2 FYNNEI. The CDR3 sequence is 16 residues long. V was pared by 5 bases and J by 2 bases, with 8 bases of the junction left unmatched. The CDR3 DNA is TGTGCCAGCAGTCCTAACAGGGGGGGCGGCAATCAGCCCCAGCATTTT. It encodes CASSPNRGGGNQPQHF.

The rearrangement links TRBV9 to TRBJ2-7; 10 bases align to TRBD1. The CDR3 covers 15 residues. V lost 4 bases, J lost 0 bases, and 4 bases stayed unmatched. The germline V gene encodes CDR1 SGDLS and CDR2 YYNGEE. The CDR3 coding sequence is TGTGCCAGCAGCCCAAGGACAGGGGGCTCCTACGAGCAGTACTTC. Translating it yields CASSPRTGGSYEQYF.

V gene TRBV18 combines with J gene TRBJ2-7, with 7 positions matching TRBD2. Losses at the gene ends were 2 bases for V and 4 bases for J; bases not matched to a gene: 8. This CDR3 comprises 15 residues. CDR1 and CDR2 from the germline V gene are KGHSH and LQKENI. CDR3 in amino acids: CASSPSAGLAYEQYF. The CDR3 nucleotides are TGTGCCAGCTCACCATCAGCGGGATTGGCTTACGAGCAGTACTTC.

Written as DNA, the CDR3 is TGTGCCAGCAGCCTCCTAGGGAGCGCGACGGGGACCCAGTACTTC. It yields the protein CASSLLGSATGTQYF. V gene TRBV9 combines with J gene TRBJ2-5; D is perhaps TRBD2 (5 bases). Trimming pared 4 bases from V and 7 bases from J, leaving 20 bases between. Germline V CDR1 and CDR2: SGDLS, YYNGEE. The CDR3 runs 15 residues.

The V gene is TRBV19, the J gene TRBJ2-2; TRBD1 might be the D (5 bases). Germline-derived CDR1 and CDR2 are LNHDA and SQIVND (reference sequence). The CDR3 totals 17 residues. Trimming cost V 2 bases and J 0 bases, with 13 bases left between them. The CDR3 sequence is CASSIRPGLTNTGELFF. In DNA form, the CDR3 reads TGTGCCAGTAGTATAAGGCCAGGGCTCACGAACACCGGGGAGCTGTTTTTT.

The CDR3 DNA sequence: TGTGCCAGCTCACCAAAGGACAGGGGTTGGAATGAGCAGTTCTTC. Translating it yields CASSPKDRGWNEQFF. The V call is TRBV18, the J call TRBJ2-1; 9 bases agree with TRBD1. Germline V gives CDR1 KGHSH, CDR2 LQKENI. With 2 bases clipped from V and 7 bases from J, the junction kept 6 bases outside the gene matches. The CDR3 has 15 amino acids.

J is TRBJ1-2 and V is TRBV7-2; no clear D. Trimming cost V 1 base and J 4 bases, with 7 bases left between them. The CDR3 length is 13 residues. Germline lookup yields CDR1 SGHTA and CDR2 FQGNSA. The CDR3 DNA follows: TGTGCCAGCAGCTTAGAGTCGGTCTATGGCTACACCTTC. Its translation: CASSLESVYGYTF. Drawing the rest from reference TRBV7-2 and TRBJ1-2, the complete variable domain is GAGVSQSPSNKVTEKGKDVELRCDPISGHTALYWYRQSLGQGLEFLIYFQGNSAPDKSGLPSDRFSAERTGGSVSTLTIQRTQQEDSAVYLCASSLESVYGYTFGSGTRLTVV.

Here the CDR3 reads CASSLGAGNYYEQYF. In DNA form, the CDR3 reads TGTGCCAGCAGCTTAGGGGCAGGGAACTACTACGAGCAGTACTTC. The chain couples TRBV11-2 to TRBJ2-7; tentative D call: TRBD1 (5 bases). Germline assignment: CDR1 SGHAT and CDR2 FQNNGV. Trimming took 1 base from V and 3 from J, leaving 13 bases between them. This CDR3 region has 15 residues.

V usage is TRBV6-1 and J usage is TRBJ1-1; 8 positions match TRBD1. The CDR3 covers 13 residues. Germline trimming cut 6 bases from V and 4 bases from J; bases unmatched to any gene: 4. CDR1 is MNHNS and CDR2 is SASEGT in the germline V gene. The CDR3 protein is CASRTGVSTEAFF. Here the CDR3 DNA reads TGTGCCAGCAGGACAGGGGTGAGCACTGAAGCTTTCTTT.

V is TRBV5-1 and J is TRBJ1-2, with a weak D call TRBD1 (5 bases). CDR3 length equals 15 residues. CDR1 and CDR2 from the germline V gene are SGHRS and YFSETQ. V lost 1 base and J 3 bases, leaving 13 bases between the germline ends. In DNA form, the CDR3 reads TGCGCCAGCAGCTTGTCCCCAGGGACTGACTATGGCTACACCTTC. Encoded protein: CASSLSPGTDYGYTF.

The chain joins TRBV7-9 to TRBJ1-1, with D unresolved. The V gene lost 5 bases and the J gene lost 1 base, with 8 bases spanning the gap. The CDR3 runs to 13 residues. CDR1 and CDR2 from the germline V gene are SEHNR and FQNEAQ (reference sequence). The CDR3 nucleotides read TGTGCCAGCAGCACTAATACGAACACTGAAGCTTTCTTT. Protein sequence: CASSTNTNTEAFF.

Worth noting for this clone: One junction end disagrees with the germline gene, perhaps due to a read error. The same CDR3 also results from other DNA sequences found in this sample. The gene calls are TRBV6-1 and TRBJ1-6; maybe TRBD1 (6 bases). The CDR3 consists of 16 residues. Germline V gene lookup returns CDR1 MNHNS and CDR2 SASEGT. The DNA of the CDR3 is TGTGCCAGCAGTGAAAGGAGAACAGGGCAAAATTCCCCCCTCCACTTT. This translates into CASSERRTGQNSPLHF.

In its sample, this clone was seen once. The DNA for the CDR3 is TGCGCCAGCAGCCAAGTCCACCGGGAAGAAAACATTCAGTACTTC. Translated: CASSQVHREENIQYF. The J gene is TRBJ2-4, the V gene TRBV4-1; D is possibly TRBD2 (5 bases). The V end lost 1 base, the J end lost 5 bases, and 12 bases lay between the germline ends. The CDR3 totals 15 residues. Looked up from germline, CDR1 is MGHRA and CDR2 is YSYEKL.

This clone has a single count. This chain joins TRBV2 and TRBJ1-4; D call uncertain. V was cut by 3 bases and J by 8 bases, with 10 bases left in between. The CDR3 loop spans 13 amino acids. Germline loops: CDR1 SNHLY, CDR2 FYNNEI. The CDR3 region is CASSDRPGEKLFF. DNA for the CDR3: TGTGCCAGCAGTGATAGACCCGGGGAAAAACTGTTTTTT.

This clone was counted a few times. The chain joins TRBV5-4 to TRBJ2-3; D not resolved. CDR3 length equals 14 residues. V gave up 4 bases and J gave up 2 bases, with 11 bases separating them. CDR1 is SGHNT, CDR2 YYREEE, per germline (reference sequence). The DNA of the CDR3 is TGTGCCAGCAGCACCGCGTACCCCACAGATACGCAGTATTTT. It codes for CASSTAYPTDTQYF.

V usage is TRBV25-1 and J usage is TRBJ1-2, with unresolved D. The V end lost 9 bases, the J end lost 4 bases, and 15 bases lay between the germline ends. This CDR3 comprises 13 residues. Germline V CDR1 and CDR2: MGHDK, SYGVNS. Written as DNA, the CDR3 is TGTGCCAGTGAAAGTGGACTTGGCTATGGCTACACCTTC. Encoded protein: CASESGLGYGYTF.

The chain uses TRBV4-2 and TRBJ1-2; no firm D call. The CDR3 totals 14 residues. Trimming shortened V by 0 bases and J by 2 bases, and 7 bases separated the two germline ends. CDR1 LGHNA and CDR2 YNFKEQ come from the germline V gene. CDR3 nucleotides: TGTGCCAGCAGCCAAGATGGCAGAAACTATGGCTACACCTTC. This codes for CASSQDGRNYGYTF.